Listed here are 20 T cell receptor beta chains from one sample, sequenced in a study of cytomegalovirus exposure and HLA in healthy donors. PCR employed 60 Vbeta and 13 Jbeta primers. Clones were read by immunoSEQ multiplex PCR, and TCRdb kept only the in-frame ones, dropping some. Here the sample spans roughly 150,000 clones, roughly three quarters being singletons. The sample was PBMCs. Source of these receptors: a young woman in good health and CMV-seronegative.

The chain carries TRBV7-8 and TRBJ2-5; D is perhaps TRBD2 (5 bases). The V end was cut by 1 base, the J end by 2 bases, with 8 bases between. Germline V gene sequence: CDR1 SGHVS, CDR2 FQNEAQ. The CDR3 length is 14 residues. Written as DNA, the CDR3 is TGTGCCAGCAGCTTAGGAGGGCTTCAAGAGACCCAGTACTTC. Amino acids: CASSLGGLQETQYF.

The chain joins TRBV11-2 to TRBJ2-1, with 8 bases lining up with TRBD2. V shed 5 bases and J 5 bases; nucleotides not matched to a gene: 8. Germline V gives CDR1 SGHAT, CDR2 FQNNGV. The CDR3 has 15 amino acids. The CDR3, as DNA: TGTGCCAGCAGCCCGACTAGCGCGAGCCACAATGAGCAGTTCTTC. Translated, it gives CASSPTSASHNEQFF. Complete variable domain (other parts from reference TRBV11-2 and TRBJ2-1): EAGVAQSPRYKIIEKRQSVAFWCNPISGHATLYWYQQILGQGPKLLIQFQNNGVVDDSQLPKDRFSAERLKGVDSTLKIQPAKLEDSAVYLCASSPTSASHNEQFFGPGTRLTVL.

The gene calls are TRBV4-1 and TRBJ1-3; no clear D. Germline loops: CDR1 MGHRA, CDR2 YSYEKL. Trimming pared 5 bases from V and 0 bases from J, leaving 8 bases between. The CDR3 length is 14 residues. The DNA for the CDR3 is TGCGCCAGCAGCAGCGCTACCTCTGGAAACACCATATATTTT. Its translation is CASSSATSGNTIYF.

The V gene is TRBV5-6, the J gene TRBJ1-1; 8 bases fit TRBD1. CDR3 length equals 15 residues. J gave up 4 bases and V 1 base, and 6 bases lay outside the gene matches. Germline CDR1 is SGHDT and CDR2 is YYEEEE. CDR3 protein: CASSLIDRGFTEAFF. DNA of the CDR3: TGTGCCAGCAGCTTGATAGACAGGGGATTCACTGAAGCTTTCTTT.

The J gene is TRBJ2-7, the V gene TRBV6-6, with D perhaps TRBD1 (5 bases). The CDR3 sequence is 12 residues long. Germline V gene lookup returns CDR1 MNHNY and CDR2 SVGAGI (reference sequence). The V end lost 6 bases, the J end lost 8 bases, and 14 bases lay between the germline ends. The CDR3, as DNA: TGTGCCAGCAGAACCCAGGGAAGCCAGCAGTACGTC. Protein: CASRTQGSQQYV.

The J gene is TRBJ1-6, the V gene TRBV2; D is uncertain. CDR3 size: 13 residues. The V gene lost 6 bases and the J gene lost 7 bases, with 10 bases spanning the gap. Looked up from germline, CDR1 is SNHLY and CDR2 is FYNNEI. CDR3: CASRGEENSPLHF. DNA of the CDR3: TGTGCCAGCAGGGGAGAGGAAAATTCACCCCTCCACTTT.

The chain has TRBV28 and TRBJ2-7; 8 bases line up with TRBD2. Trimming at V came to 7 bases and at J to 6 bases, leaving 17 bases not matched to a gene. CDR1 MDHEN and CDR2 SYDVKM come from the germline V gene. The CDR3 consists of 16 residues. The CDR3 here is CASNPYPGGGSAEQYF. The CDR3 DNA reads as TGTGCCAGCAACCCATACCCGGGCGGGGGGTCTGCCGAGCAGTACTTC.

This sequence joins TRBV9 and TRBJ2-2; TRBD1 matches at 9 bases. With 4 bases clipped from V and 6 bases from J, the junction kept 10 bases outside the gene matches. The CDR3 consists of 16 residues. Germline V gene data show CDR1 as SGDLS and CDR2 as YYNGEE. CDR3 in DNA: TGTGCCAGCAGCCTTACCGGGACAGGGTTCGCCGGGGAGCTGTTTTTT. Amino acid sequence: CASSLTGTGFAGELFF.

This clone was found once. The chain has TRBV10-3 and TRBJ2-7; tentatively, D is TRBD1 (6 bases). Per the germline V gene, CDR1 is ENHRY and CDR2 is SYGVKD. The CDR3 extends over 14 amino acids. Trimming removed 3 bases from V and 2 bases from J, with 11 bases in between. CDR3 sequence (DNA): TGTGCCATCAGTGATGAGGCAGGGGCCTACGAGCAGTACTTC. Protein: CAISDEAGAYEQYF.

This chain's CDR3 is CASSLAGGDTEAFF. CDR3 coding DNA: TGTGCCAGCAGCTTAGCAGGGGGAGACACTGAAGCTTTCTTT. The genes are TRBV11-2 and TRBJ1-1; the match to TRBD1 covers 7 bases. Germline trimming cut 1 base from V and 3 bases from J; bases unmatched to any gene: 2. Germline-derived CDR1 and CDR2 are SGHAT and FQNNGV. CDR3 length: 14 residues.

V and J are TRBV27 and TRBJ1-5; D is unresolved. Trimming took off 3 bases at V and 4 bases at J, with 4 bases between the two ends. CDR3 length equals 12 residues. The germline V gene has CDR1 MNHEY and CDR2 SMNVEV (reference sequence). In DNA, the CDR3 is TGTGCCAGCAGTTTCCAAAATCAGCCCCAGCATTTT. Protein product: CASSFQNQPQHF.

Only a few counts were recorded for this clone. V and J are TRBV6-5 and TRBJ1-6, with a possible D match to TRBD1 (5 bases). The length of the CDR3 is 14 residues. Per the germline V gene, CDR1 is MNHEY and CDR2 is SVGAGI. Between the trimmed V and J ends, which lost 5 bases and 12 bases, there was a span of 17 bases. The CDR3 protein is CASSPRDGGLPLHF. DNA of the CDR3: TGTGCCAGCAGTCCCCGGGACGGGGGTTTACCCCTCCACTTT.

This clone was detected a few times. This CDR3 reads CASSPLAGGYEQYV. The CDR3, as DNA: TGTGCCAGCAGCCCCCTAGCGGGGGGCTACGAGCAGTACGTC. This rearrangement joins TRBV5-6 to TRBJ2-7, with 11 positions matching TRBD2. The CDR3 runs 14 residues. CDR1 is SGHDT and CDR2 is YYEEEE in the germline V gene. V lost 4 bases and J lost 3; bases outside the gene matches: 3.

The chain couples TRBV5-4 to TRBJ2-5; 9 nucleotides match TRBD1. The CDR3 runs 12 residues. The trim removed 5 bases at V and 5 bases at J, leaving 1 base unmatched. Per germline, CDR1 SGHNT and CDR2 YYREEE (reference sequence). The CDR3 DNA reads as TGTGCCAGCAGGGACAGGGGTGAGACCCAGTACTTC. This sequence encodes CASRDRGETQYF.

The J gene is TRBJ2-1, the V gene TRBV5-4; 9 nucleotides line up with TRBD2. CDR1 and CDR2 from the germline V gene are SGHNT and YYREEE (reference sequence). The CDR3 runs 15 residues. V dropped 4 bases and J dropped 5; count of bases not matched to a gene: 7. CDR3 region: CASSDRRLADNEQFF. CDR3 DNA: TGTGCCAGCAGCGATCGACGACTAGCGGACAATGAGCAGTTCTTC. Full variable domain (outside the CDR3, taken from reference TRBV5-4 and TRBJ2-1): ETGVTQSPTHLIKTRGQQVTLRCSSQSGHNTVSWYQQALGQGPQFIFQYYREEENGRGNFPPRFSGLQFPNYSSELNVNALELDDSALYLCASSDRRLADNEQFFGPGTRLTVL.

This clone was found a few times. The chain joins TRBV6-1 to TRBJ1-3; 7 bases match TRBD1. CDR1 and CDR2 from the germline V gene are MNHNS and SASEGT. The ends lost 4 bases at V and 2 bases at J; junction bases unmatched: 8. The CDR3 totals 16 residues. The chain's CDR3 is CASSGQTGMTGNTIYF. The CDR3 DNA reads TGTGCCAGCAGTGGCCAGACAGGGATGACTGGAAACACCATATATTTT.

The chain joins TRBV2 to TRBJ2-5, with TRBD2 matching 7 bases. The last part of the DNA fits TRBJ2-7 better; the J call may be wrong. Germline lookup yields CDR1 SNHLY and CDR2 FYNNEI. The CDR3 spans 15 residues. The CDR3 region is CASSASGGRSYEQYF. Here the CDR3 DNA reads TGTGCCAGCAGTGCTTCGGGCGGGAGAAGCTACGAGCAGTACTTC.

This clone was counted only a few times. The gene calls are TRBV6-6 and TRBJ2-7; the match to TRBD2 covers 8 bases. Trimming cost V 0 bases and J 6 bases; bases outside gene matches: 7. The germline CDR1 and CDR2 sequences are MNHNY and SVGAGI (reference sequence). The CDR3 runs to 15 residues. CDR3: CASSYSIRGGPEQYV. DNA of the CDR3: TGTGCCAGCAGTTACTCGATCCGGGGGGGCCCCGAGCAGTACGTC.

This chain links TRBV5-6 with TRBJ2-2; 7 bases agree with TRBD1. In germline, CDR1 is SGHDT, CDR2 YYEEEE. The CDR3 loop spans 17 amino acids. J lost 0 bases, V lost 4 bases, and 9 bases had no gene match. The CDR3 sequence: CASSPRGGQTNTGELFF. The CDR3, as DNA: TGTGCCAGCAGCCCTCGAGGGGGCCAAACGAACACCGGGGAGCTGTTTTTT.

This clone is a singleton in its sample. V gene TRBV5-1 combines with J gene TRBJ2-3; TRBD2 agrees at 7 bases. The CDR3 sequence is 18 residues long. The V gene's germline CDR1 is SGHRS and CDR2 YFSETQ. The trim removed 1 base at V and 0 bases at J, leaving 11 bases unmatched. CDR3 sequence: CASSLYHGGGSSTDTQYF. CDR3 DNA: TGCGCCAGCAGCTTGTACCATGGGGGGGGATCTAGCACAGATACGCAGTATTTT.